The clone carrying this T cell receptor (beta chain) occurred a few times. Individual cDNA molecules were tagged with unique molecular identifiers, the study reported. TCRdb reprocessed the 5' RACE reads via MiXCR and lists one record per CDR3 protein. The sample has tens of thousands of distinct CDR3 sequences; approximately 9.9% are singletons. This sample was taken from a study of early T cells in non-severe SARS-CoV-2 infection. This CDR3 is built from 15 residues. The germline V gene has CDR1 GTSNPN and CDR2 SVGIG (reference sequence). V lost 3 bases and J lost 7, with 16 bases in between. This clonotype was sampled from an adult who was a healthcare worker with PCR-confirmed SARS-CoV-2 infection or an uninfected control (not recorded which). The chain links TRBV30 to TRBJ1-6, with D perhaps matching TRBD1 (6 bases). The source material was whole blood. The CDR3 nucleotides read TGTGCCTGGAGCGTAGGGGACACCTCAAATTCACCCCTCCACTTT. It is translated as CAWSVGDTSNSPLHF.